The clone carrying this T cell receptor beta chain came up once. The antigen is not known. The data originate from a study of T cell responses to AZD1222 COVID-19 vaccine. The CDR3 has 14 amino acids. V was cut by 6 bases and J by 3 bases, with 14 bases left in between. Germline V gene data show CDR1 as LGHDT and CDR2 as YNNKEL (reference sequence). Profiled with immunoSEQ multiplex PCR; TCRdb holds only in-frame clones, not every one. Of about 180,000 clones in the sample, 85% to 90% are singletons; the top ten hold 1.5% to 2%. Study-level findings and limits: After the peak T cell response, and only then, were repertoires sampled.

The chain links TRBV3-1 (or the pseudogene TRBV3-2) to TRBJ1-2; tentative D call: TRBD1 (5 bases). The material was peripheral blood, obtained on day 0 of AZD1222 vaccination. The receptor was isolated from an adult in good health. CDR3 residues: CASRETGRDYGYTF. CDR3 nucleotide sequence: TGTGCCAGCAGAGAGACGGGCAGGGACTATGGCTACACCTTC.